This T cell receptor beta chain was documented in a study of cytomegalovirus exposure and HLA in healthy donors. Background on the study: Sequencing of about 179 million T cells in an earlier analysis found around 120 million unique TCR beta sequences. Ancestry clustering placed around four fifths of roughly 400 genotyped donors in the Caucasian-associated cluster.

Study results and caveats: Researchers reported from a later analysis that most CMV-associated TCR beta chains appeared HLA-restricted. A later analysis associated 16,000 or so TCR beta sequences with HLA alleles at a 0.05 false discovery rate.

This clone appeared a few times. Its target is unknown. 13 Jbeta primers and 60 Vbeta primers were used for the PCR. The assay was immunoSEQ multiplex PCR, and TCRdb's table has in-frame clones only and misses some. The sample shows fewer than 250,000 clones, 85% to 90% of them seen only once. Sequenced sample: PBMCs. The clonotype originates from a young man in good health and CMV-seronegative.

The CDR3 DNA follows: TGTGCCTGGAGTACCGGACAGGGTGAAGAGACCCAGTACTTC. This encodes CAWSTGQGEETQYF. The V gene is TRBV30, the J gene TRBJ2-5, with 8 bases fitting TRBD1. Trimming at V came to 2 bases and at J to 3 bases, leaving 5 bases not matched to a gene. This CDR3 has 14 residues. Germline V gene data show CDR1 as GTSNPN and CDR2 as SVGIG (reference sequence).